This note documents a single T cell receptor (beta chain) sequence. This clone was recorded only once. Its antigen remains unidentified. No base quality information exists; no much larger clone differs at one position. The time point tag for this specimen amounts to: cells obtained before transplantation from donor or recipient. CD3+CD4+ and CD3+CD8+ populations were FACS-sorted from unstimulated pre-transplant donor and recipient cells taken from spleen or lymph nodes. Library preparation used the immunoSEQ multiplex PCR assay. In most patients, genomic DNA was isolated using the Qiagen DNeasy Blood and Tissue Kit and sent frozen to Adaptive Biotechnologies for TCR sequencing. For most patients, genomic DNA was subjected to high-throughput TCR-beta CDR3 sequencing by Adaptive Biotechnologies. As for how the authors treated the data: TCR sequencing data were retrieved from Adaptive's ImmunoSEQ software for around 18 patients, whereas a few other patients were processed with MiXCR and VDJtools. CD4 versus CD8 sorting errors were corrected by removing sequences found in both subsets at a frequency ratio below 5:1. Because the origin of CDR3 nucleotide sequences shared between donor and recipient could not be assigned, those sequences were removed. To be classed as alloreactive, a clone needed at least 2-fold expansion over unstimulated cells and a minimum CFSE-low frequency of 0.002% (template counts) or 0.001% (read counts). Clones detected in sequenced pre-transplant spleen, lymph node, or MLR CFSE-low populations of the donor or recipient were defined as mappable. Cumulative frequency of alloreactive clones was calculated as a percentage of all sequences weighted by copy number. TCRdb stores this immuneACCESS table with in-frame sequences only. Part of the clones is absent; in the studies checked, under half of the shortfall reflects unresolved V genes, and no reason is known for the rest. V and J calls and clone size are as listed in that table; D and trimming were resolved from the DNA. Recorded for this sample are some 100,000 clones; 85% to 95% of them occurred a single time. The ten top clones hold about 0.073% of the sample.

This sample is part of a study of graft-versus-host responses after intestinal transplantation (TCRdb year 2021). At the level of the whole study: The transplants that recipients received were multivisceral, liver-intestinal, or isolated intestinal. All recipients received anti-thymocyte globulin induction followed by maintenance tacrolimus and steroids for 3 to 4 years. Bulk TCR-beta CDR3 sequencing was used to track graft-versus-host and host-versus-graft alloreactive T cell clones in the graft, circulation and bone marrow after intestinal transplantation. Alloreactive clones were identified by sequencing pre-transplant mixed lymphocyte reaction products and comparing them with unstimulated pre-transplant donor and recipient T cells. The cohort enrolled some 23 intestinal transplant recipients, one of whom was a retransplant, and a few patients without pretransplant specimens were excluded. A peak of at least 4% donor T cells among recipient peripheral blood mononuclear cells was the definition used for donor T cell macrochimerism. Instead of going to the commercial service, samples from a few later patients were sequenced in-house on an Illumina MiSeq and processed with MiXCR. Beyond this particular receptor, the publication reports: High GvH to HvG T cell clonal ratios were observed in the allografts of patients with donor T cell macrochimerism. The conclusions were limited by the relatively low number and heterogeneity of the intestinal transplant patients. Peak levels of circulating GvH clones were associated with declines in HvG clones early after transplant. GvH clones were detected in recipient bone marrow, and some appeared earlier in ileal mucosa or blood, consistent with an intestinal mucosal origin.

The V end loses 0 bases and the J end loses 4 bases, and a stretch of 9 bases separates them. The germline V gene provides CDR1 SGHRS and CDR2 YFSETQ. CDR3 length: 14 amino acids, cysteine to phenylalanine. Only CDR3 DNA is held: 42 bases, read in frame from base 1. The clonotype comes from a human donor who was the organ donor for an intestinal transplant. The sequence joins TRBV5-1 to TRBJ2-3, and TRBD2 may be the D gene, going by 5 matching bases. This specimen consisted of unstimulated CD8+ T cells sorted from spleen or lymph node cells, obtained before transplant. Here is the DNA: TGCGCCAGCAGCTTGGATTTAGCGTCAGATACGCAGTATTTT. This translates into CASSLDLASDTQYF. The full variable domain, with segments outside the CDR3 supplied by the reference TRBV5-1 and TRBJ2-3 proteins, appears as KAGVTQTPRYLIKTRGQQVTLSCSPISGHRSVSWYQQTPGQGLQFLFEYFSETQRNKGNFPGRFSGRQFSNSRSEMNVSTLELGDSALYLCASSLDLASDTQYFGPGTRLTVL.